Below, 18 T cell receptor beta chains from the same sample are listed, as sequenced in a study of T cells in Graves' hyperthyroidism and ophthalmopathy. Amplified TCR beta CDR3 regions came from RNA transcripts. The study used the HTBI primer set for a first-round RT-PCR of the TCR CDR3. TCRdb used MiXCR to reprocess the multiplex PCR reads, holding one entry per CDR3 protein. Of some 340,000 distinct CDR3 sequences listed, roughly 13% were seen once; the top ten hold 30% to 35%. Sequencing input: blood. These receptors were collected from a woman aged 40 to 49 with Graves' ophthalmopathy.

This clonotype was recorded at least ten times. The CDR3 region has the DNA TGTGCCGCAACAGGACAGGGGGTTCACTACGAGCAGTACTTC. Amino acids: CAATGQGVHYEQYF. This rearrangement joins TRBV28 to TRBJ2-7, with 10 bases fitting TRBD1. This CDR3 contains 14 residues. From germline, CDR1 is MDHEN and CDR2 SYDVKM. V dropped 11 bases and J dropped 3; count of bases not matched to a gene: 10.

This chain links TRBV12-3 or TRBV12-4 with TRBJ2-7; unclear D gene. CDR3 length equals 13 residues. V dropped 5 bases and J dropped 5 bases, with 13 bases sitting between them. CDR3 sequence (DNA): TGTGCCAGCAGTGTCCAAGGGTTCAACGAGCAGTACTTC. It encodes CASSVQGFNEQYF.

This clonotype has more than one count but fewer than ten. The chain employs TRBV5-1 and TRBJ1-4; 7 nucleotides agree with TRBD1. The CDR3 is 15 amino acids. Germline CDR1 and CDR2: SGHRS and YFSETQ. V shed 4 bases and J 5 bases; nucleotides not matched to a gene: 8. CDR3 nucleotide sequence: TGCGCCAGCAGCCGACAGGCACAGGGGAATGAAAAACTGTTTTTT. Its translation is CASSRQAQGNEKLFF.

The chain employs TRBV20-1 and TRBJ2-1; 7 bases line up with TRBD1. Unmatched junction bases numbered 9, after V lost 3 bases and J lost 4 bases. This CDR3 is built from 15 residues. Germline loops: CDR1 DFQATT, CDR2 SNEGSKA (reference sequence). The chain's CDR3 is CSASKGDRTYNEQFF. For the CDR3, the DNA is TGCAGTGCTAGTAAGGGGGACAGAACGTACAATGAGCAGTTCTTC.

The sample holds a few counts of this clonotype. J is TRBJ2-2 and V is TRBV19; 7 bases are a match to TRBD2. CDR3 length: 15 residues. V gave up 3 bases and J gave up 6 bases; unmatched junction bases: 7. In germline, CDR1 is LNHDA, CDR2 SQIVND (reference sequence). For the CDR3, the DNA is TGTGCCAGTAGTATTGGAGCGGGGACCCCCGGGGAGCTGTTTTTT. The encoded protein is CASSIGAGTPGELFF.

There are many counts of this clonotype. CDR3 region: CASSDTRREKLFF. Here the CDR3 DNA reads TGTGCCAGCAGTGATACCAGACGCGAAAAACTGTTTTTT. The V gene is TRBV6-1, the J gene TRBJ1-4; D ambiguous. Germline CDR1 reads MNHNS; CDR2 reads SASEGT. Trimming cost V 3 bases and J 8 bases, with 10 bases left between them. The CDR3 totals 13 residues.

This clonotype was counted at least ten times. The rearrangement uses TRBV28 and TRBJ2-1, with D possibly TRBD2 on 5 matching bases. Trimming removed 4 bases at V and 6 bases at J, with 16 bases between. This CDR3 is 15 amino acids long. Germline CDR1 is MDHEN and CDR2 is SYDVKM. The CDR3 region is CASSSLWGVVNEQFF. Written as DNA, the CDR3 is TGTGCCAGCAGTTCCCTTTGGGGAGTGGTCAATGAGCAGTTCTTC. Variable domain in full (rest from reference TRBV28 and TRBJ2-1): DVKVTQSSRYLVKRTGEKVFLECVQDMDHENMFWYRQDPGLGLRLIYFSYDVKMKEKGDIPEGYSVSREKKERFSLILESASTNQTSMYLCASSSLWGVVNEQFFGPGTRLTVL.

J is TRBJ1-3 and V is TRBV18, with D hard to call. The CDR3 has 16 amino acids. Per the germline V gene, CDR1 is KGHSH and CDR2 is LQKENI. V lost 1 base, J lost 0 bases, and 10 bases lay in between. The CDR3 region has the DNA TGTGCCAGCTCACCACGGAATGAGGGCTCTGGAAACACCATATATTTT. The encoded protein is CASSPRNEGSGNTIYF.

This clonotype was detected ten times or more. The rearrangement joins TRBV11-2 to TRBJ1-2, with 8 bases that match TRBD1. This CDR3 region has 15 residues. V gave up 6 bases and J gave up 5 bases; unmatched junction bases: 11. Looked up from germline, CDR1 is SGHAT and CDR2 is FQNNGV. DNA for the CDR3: TGTGCCAGCAGAGGACAGGGCAGTGCGGTTTATGGCTACACCTTC. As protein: CASRGQGSAVYGYTF.

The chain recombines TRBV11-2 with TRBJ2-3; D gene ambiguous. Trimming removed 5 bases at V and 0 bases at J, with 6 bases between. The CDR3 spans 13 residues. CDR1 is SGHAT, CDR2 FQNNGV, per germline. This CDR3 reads CASSTWSTDTQYF. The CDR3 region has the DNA TGTGCCAGCAGCACCTGGAGCACAGATACGCAGTATTTT.

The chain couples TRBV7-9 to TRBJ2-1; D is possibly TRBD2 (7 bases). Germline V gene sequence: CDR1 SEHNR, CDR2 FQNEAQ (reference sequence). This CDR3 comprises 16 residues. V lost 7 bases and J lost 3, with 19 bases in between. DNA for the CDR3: TGTGCCAGCAAATGGGGGCGGGAGAGGGACTACAATGAGCAGTTCTTC. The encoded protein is CASKWGRERDYNEQFF. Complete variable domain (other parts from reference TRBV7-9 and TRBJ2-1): DTGVSQNPRHKITKRGQNVTFRCDPISEHNRLYWYRQTLGQGPEFLTYFQNEAQLEKSRLLSDRFSAERPKGSFSTLEIQRTEQGDSAMYLCASKWGRERDYNEQFFGPGTRLTVL.

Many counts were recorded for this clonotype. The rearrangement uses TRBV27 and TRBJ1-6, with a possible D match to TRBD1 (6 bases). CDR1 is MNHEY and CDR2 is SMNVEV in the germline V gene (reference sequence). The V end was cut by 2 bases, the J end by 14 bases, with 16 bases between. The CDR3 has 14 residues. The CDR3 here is CASSLRGTGAALHF. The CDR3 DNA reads TGTGCCAGCAGTTTAAGGGGGACCGGTGCAGCCCTCCACTTT.

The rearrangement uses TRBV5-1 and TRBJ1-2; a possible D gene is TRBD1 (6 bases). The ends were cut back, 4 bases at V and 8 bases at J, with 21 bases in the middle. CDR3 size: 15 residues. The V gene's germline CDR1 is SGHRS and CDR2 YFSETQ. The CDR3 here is CASSPLTTHREGYTF. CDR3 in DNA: TGCGCCAGCAGCCCGCTAACTACTCACAGGGAGGGCTACACCTTC.

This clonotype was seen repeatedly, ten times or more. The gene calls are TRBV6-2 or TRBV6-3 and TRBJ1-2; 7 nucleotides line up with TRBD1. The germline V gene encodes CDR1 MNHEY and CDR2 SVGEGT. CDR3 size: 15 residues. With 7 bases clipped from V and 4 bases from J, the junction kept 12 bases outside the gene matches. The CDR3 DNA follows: TGTGCCAGCATCGGGCAGGGGGATCGAGGCTATGGCTACACCTTC. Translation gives CASIGQGDRGYGYTF.

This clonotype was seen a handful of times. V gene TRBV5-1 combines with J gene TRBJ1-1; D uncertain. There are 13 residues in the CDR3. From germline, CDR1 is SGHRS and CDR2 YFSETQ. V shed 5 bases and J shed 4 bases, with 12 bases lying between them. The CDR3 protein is CASSYRPSTEAFF. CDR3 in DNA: TGCGCCAGCAGTTACCGACCGAGCACTGAAGCTTTCTTT.

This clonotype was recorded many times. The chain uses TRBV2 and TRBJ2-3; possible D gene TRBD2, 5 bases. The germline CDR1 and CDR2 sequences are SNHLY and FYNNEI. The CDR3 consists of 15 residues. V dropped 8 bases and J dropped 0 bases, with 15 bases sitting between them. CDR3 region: CASPPAETSTDTQYF. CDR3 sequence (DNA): TGTGCCAGCCCCCCAGCGGAGACTAGCACAGATACGCAGTATTTT.

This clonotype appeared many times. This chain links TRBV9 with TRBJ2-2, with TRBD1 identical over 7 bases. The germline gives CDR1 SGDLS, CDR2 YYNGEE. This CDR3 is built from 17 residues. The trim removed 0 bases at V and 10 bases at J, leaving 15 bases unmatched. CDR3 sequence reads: CASSVERDRAGPEELFF. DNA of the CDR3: TGTGCCAGCAGCGTAGAGAGAGACAGGGCCGGCCCTGAGGAGCTGTTTTTT. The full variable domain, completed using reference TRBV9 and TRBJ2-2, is DSGVTQTPKHLITATGQRVTLRCSPRSGDLSVYWYQQSLDQGLQFLIQYYNGEERAKGNILERFSAQQFPDLHSELNLSSLELGDSALYFCASSVERDRAGPEELFFGEGSRLTVL.

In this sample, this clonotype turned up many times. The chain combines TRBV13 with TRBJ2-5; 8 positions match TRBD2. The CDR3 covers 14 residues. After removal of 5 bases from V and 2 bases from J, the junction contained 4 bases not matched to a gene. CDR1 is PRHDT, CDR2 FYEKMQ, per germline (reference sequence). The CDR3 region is CASSEGTRQETQYF. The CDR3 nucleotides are TGTGCCAGCAGCGAGGGGACTAGACAAGAGACCCAGTACTTC.